This TCR beta chain derives from a study of CD8+CD57+ T cells in acquired aplastic anemia. Across the study: Across the sorted CD4+ and CD8+ cells, DNA amounts averaged about 3 ug. Study-wide findings and caveats: Patients and controls shared fewer than 30 CD8+ CDR3 sequences.

For sequencing, patients were chosen who had shown expansion of CD8+CD57+ cells by flow cytometry. As a group, the patients uniformly had severe acquired aplastic anemia. Patients were treatment-naive when blood was sampled. Genomic DNA served as template for TCR beta VDJ and CDR3 profiling. TCRdb reanalysed the reads using MiXCR and keeps one entry per CDR3 protein. The table has about 160,000 distinct CDR3 sequences, about 45% seen once; the top ten hold approximately 3%. Note on this clonotype: Its antigen is as yet unknown.

The V and J ends lost 3 bases and 8 bases respectively, with 17 bases between them. The CDR3 contains 15 residues. The gene calls are TRBV12-3 or TRBV12-4 and TRBJ2-1; perhaps TRBD2 as D (7 bases). The receptor's source is a human donor with aplastic anemia. The sequenced material came from sorted CD4+, CD8+, or CD8+CD57+ T cells (not recorded which) from PBMCs. Here the CDR3 reads CASSLGGGLEDEQFF. CDR3 in DNA: TGTGCCAGCAGTTTGGGCGGGGGCCTCGAGGATGAGCAGTTCTTC.